The 23 T cell receptor beta chains in this list originate from one sample, sequenced in a study of CD8 T cells in ankylosing spondylitis (TCRdb year 2017). Study-wide findings and limitations: Blood from ankylosing spondylitis patients appeared to be characterized by a TCR beta motif made up of under 10 highly homologous amino acid variants.

The library was made by 5' RACE. Sequencing relied on an Illumina HiSeq 2500. TCRdb reanalyzed the raw reads on its own, using fastp at Q25 for trimming and MiXCR for clone calling, and kept in-frame beta chains. A single entry per CDR3 protein holds the most common genes and DNA from its merged rows. This sample lists over 700,000 distinct CDR3 sequences; about 20% were detected once. Clones ranked in the top ten supply around 19% of the sample. These TCRs' antigens remain unknown. Input material: blood, either unsorted or a sorted T cell fraction (not recorded which). The receptors shown here come from a male donor with ankylosing spondylitis.

The J gene is TRBJ2-5, the V gene TRBV7-9; possible D gene TRBD2, 7 bases. Germline lookup yields CDR1 SEHNR and CDR2 FQNEAQ (reference sequence). V was clipped by 7 bases and J by 0 bases, with 15 bases between them. The CDR3 is 15 residues long. Written as DNA, the CDR3 is TGTGCCAGCACCCGGGGGGCCTTGTACCAAGAGACCCAGTACTTC. Amino acids: CASTRGALYQETQYF.

V and J are TRBV7-2 and TRBJ2-7, with TRBD1 matching over 8 bases. Germline CDR1 and CDR2: SGHTA and FQGNSA. Trimming at V came to 2 bases and at J to 2 bases, leaving 5 bases not matched to a gene. The CDR3 loop spans 15 amino acids. The CDR3 nucleotides read TGTGCCAGCAGCTTACAAGGACAGGGCCCCTACGAGCAGTACTTC. This codes for CASSLQGQGPYEQYF.

The chain uses TRBV12-5 and TRBJ2-3; TRBD1 aligns across 7 bases. The CDR3 loop spans 15 amino acids. J gave up 2 bases and V 7 bases, and 9 bases lay outside the gene matches. CDR1 is LGHNT and CDR2 is FRNRAP in the germline V gene. The CDR3 bases are TGTGCTAGTGCTACCGGACAGGATGACACAGATACGCAGTATTTT. This codes for CASATGQDDTDTQYF.

The V call is TRBV7-2, the J call TRBJ2-7, with 11 bases fitting TRBD2. V was clipped by 0 bases and J by 7 bases; unmatched bases: 5. Germline V gene lookup returns CDR1 SGHTA and CDR2 FQGNSA. The CDR3 contains 15 residues. CDR3 DNA: TGTGCCAGCAGCTTAGCGTTGGTAGCGGGAGGGGAGCAGTACTTC. As protein: CASSLALVAGGEQYF. Full variable domain (outside the CDR3, taken from reference TRBV7-2 and TRBJ2-7): GAGVSQSPSNKVTEKGKDVELRCDPISGHTALYWYRQSLGQGLEFLIYFQGNSAPDKSGLPSDRFSAERTGGSVSTLTIQRTQQEDSAVYLCASSLALVAGGEQYFGPGTRLTVT.

Only a few counts were recorded for this clonotype. In DNA, the CDR3 is TGTGCCAGCAGTGAAGTCCTTAACATGGGTTCACCCCTCCACTTT. As protein: CASSEVLNMGSPLHF. The chain uses TRBV6-1 and TRBJ1-6; D gene ambiguous. The germline V gene encodes CDR1 MNHNS and CDR2 SASEGT. Deletions cut 1 base from V and 9 bases from J, with 13 bases between. This CDR3 comprises 15 residues.

A few counts support this clonotype. V gene TRBV6-1 combines with J gene TRBJ1-6, with D possibly TRBD1 on 6 matching bases. Trimming removed 10 bases at V and 10 bases at J, with 20 bases between. CDR3 length: 14 amino acids. Germline V gene sequence: CDR1 MNHNS, CDR2 SASEGT. The CDR3: CATSSRGSGSPLHF. The CDR3 DNA follows: TGTGCCACATCCTCCAGGGGTAGTGGGTCACCCCTCCACTTT.

The chain has TRBV12-3 or TRBV12-4 and TRBJ2-1; tentative D call: TRBD2 (5 bases). The CDR3 runs to 14 residues. V was pared by 3 bases and J by 6 bases, with 12 bases between. CDR3 sequence: CASSLDWKPNEQFF. The CDR3 DNA sequence: TGTGCCAGCAGTTTGGACTGGAAACCCAATGAGCAGTTCTTC.

This clonotype has a handful of counts. The V call is TRBV5-8, the J call TRBJ1-5; D remains ambiguous. V shed 2 bases and J shed 9 bases, with 3 bases lying between them. The CDR3 contains 10 residues. CDR1 SGHTS and CDR2 YDEGEE come from the germline V gene. DNA of the CDR3: TGTGCCAGCAGCTTTGGGCCCCAGCATTTT. Translating it yields CASSFGPQHF.

Only a few counts were recorded for this clonotype. The rearrangement uses TRBV28 and TRBJ1-2; 8 positions agree with TRBD1. Germline CDR1 is MDHEN and CDR2 is SYDVKM. J gave up 7 bases and V 2 bases, and 9 bases lay outside the gene matches. The CDR3 spans 15 residues. The CDR3 DNA follows: TGTGCCAGCAGTTTAAATAGACAGGGGTCGGGTGGCTACACCTTC. Amino acids: CASSLNRQGSGGYTF.

V usage is TRBV7-2 and J usage is TRBJ2-7; tentative D call: TRBD2 (5 bases). The CDR3 runs 15 residues. The V end lost 1 base, the J end lost 3 bases, and 13 bases lay between the germline ends. Germline values: CDR1 SGHTA, CDR2 FQGNSA. CDR3: CASSLVWGEDYEQYF. The CDR3 nucleotides are TGTGCCAGCAGCTTAGTTTGGGGAGAAGACTACGAGCAGTACTTC.

The gene calls are TRBV5-5 and TRBJ2-1; D perhaps matches TRBD2 (6 bases). V was cut by 0 bases and J by 1 base, with 8 bases left in between. Per germline, CDR1 SGHKS and CDR2 YYEKEE (reference sequence). This CDR3 has 15 residues. CDR3 region: CASSLVAVSYNEQFF. CDR3 nucleotides: TGTGCCAGCAGCTTGGTAGCGGTATCCTACAATGAGCAGTTCTTC.

J is TRBJ1-3 and V is TRBV4-1; the D is unclear. This CDR3 is 16 amino acids long. V gave up 4 bases and J gave up 2 bases, with 15 bases separating them. Germline V gene data show CDR1 as MGHRA and CDR2 as YSYEKL. The CDR3 loop is CASSLERAEAGNTIYF. In DNA form, the CDR3 reads TGCGCCAGCAGCCTTGAGAGGGCAGAAGCTGGAAACACCATATATTTT.

This clonotype was counted only a few times. The chain has TRBV7-2 and TRBJ1-2; D gene unclear. The CDR3 has 15 residues. V lost 7 bases, J lost 7 bases, and 22 bases lay in between. Germline V gives CDR1 SGHTA, CDR2 FQGNSA. DNA for the CDR3: TGTGCCAGCATCTCCCTCCCCAACGAAGCTAGTGGCTACACCTTC. The encoded protein is CASISLPNEASGYTF.

This clonotype has at least ten counts. The chain combines TRBV9 with TRBJ2-5; D gene unclear. V gave up 0 bases and J gave up 2 bases, with 11 bases separating them. The CDR3 runs to 15 residues. Germline CDR1 is SGDLS and CDR2 is YYNGEE. CDR3 amino acids: CASSVAQAGQETQYF. For the CDR3, the DNA is TGTGCCAGCAGCGTAGCTCAGGCAGGACAAGAGACCCAGTACTTC.

The genes are TRBV6-2 or TRBV6-3 and TRBJ2-3; TRBD2 might be the D (6 bases). The CDR3 spans 16 residues. CDR1 and CDR2 from the germline V gene are MNHEY and SVGEGT. Trimming took off 0 bases at V and 5 bases at J, with 15 bases between the two ends. The CDR3 DNA reads as TGTGCCAGCAGTTACTCGATTAGGTTAGCGGAAGATACGCAGTATTTT. Amino acid sequence: CASSYSIRLAEDTQYF.

The chain joins TRBV18 to TRBJ2-5, with 8 bases lining up with TRBD1. The trim removed 2 bases at V and 5 bases at J, leaving 13 bases unmatched. The CDR3 totals 17 residues. Germline loops: CDR1 KGHSH, CDR2 LQKENI. The CDR3 protein is CASSPTRDRLVSETQYF. CDR3 nucleotides: TGTGCCAGCTCACCAACCCGGGACAGGCTCGTCAGCGAGACCCAGTACTTC.

The gene calls are TRBV6-1 and TRBJ1-2, with 9 positions matching TRBD1. This CDR3 spans 14 amino acids. V was clipped by 6 bases and J by 4 bases; unmatched bases: 6. Germline values: CDR1 MNHNS, CDR2 SASEGT. In DNA, the CDR3 is TGTGCCAGCAGAGGGACAGGGAGGACCTATGGCTACACCTTC. This sequence encodes CASRGTGRTYGYTF.

This sequence joins TRBV29-1 and TRBJ2-5; 8 bases align to TRBD1. The V segment lost 1 base and the J segment 5 bases; nucleotides outside the gene matches: 6. The CDR3 runs 14 residues. Germline values: CDR1 SQVTM, CDR2 ANQGSEA. The CDR3 protein is CSVEGGTGDETQYF. The CDR3 nucleotides read TGCAGCGTTGAAGGGGGGACAGGCGACGAGACCCAGTACTTC.

The chain couples TRBV9 to TRBJ2-2; D is perhaps TRBD1 (6 bases). Germline V gene lookup returns CDR1 SGDLS and CDR2 YYNGEE. V was shortened by 5 bases and J by 0 bases, with 8 bases between the two germline ends. The CDR3 consists of 14 residues. CDR3 nucleotides: TGTGCCAGCAGGGACAGTCCGAACACCGGGGAGCTGTTTTTT. It specifies CASRDSPNTGELFF.

The chain combines TRBV30 with TRBJ2-3, with D possibly being TRBD2 (5 bases). Trimming removed 1 base from V and 3 bases from J, with 14 bases in between. The CDR3 consists of 15 residues. The germline gives CDR1 GTSNPN, CDR2 SVGIG (reference sequence). In DNA form, the CDR3 reads TGTGCCTGGAGTGAACTAGAGATGGGGACAGATACGCAGTATTTT. This encodes CAWSELEMGTDTQYF.

This clonotype was recorded many times. The chain joins TRBV20-1 to TRBJ2-1; D call uncertain. This CDR3 comprises 11 residues. Germline CDR1 is DFQATT and CDR2 is SNEGSKA (reference sequence). V shed 3 bases and J shed 4 bases, with 4 bases lying between them. The CDR3, as DNA: TGCAGTGCTAGTAATTACAATGAGCAGTTCTTC. Translated, it gives CSASNYNEQFF.

CDR3 in amino acids: CASIGPQGYNQPQHF. The CDR3 DNA reads TGTGCCAGTATAGGCCCTCAGGGGTACAATCAGCCCCAGCATTTT. J is TRBJ1-5 and V is TRBV19, with a weak D call TRBD1 (6 bases). The V gene's germline CDR1 is LNHDA and CDR2 SQIVND (reference sequence). CDR3 length: 15 residues. Deletions cut 7 bases from V and 3 bases from J, with 16 bases between.

The chain uses TRBV28 and TRBJ2-7, with 7 bases aligning to TRBD2. The length of the CDR3 is 16 residues. Germline V lookup: CDR1 MDHEN, CDR2 SYDVKM. V was pared by 7 bases and J by 3 bases, with 15 bases of the junction left unmatched. The CDR3 region is CASTPPGMGGYYEQYF. The CDR3 DNA is TGTGCCAGCACCCCACCCGGGATGGGAGGGTACTACGAGCAGTACTTC.